These 27 T cell receptor beta chains originate from one sample sequenced in a study of Graves' ophthalmopathy and Graves' hyperthyroidism. For repertoire sequencing, the TCR beta CDR3 regions were amplified from RNA transcripts. The first round was an RT-PCR with HTBI primers, and the second round was a multiplex PCR. TCRdb called the multiplex PCR reads again in MiXCR, with one record for every CDR3 protein. The top ten clones hold around 10% of a sample with more than 1,000,000 distinct CDR3 sequences, 35% to 40% of them seen once. Specimen: peripheral blood or thyroid tissue (not recorded which). These receptors were taken from an adult man with Graves' hyperthyroidism.

J is TRBJ1-3 and V is TRBV5-1, with a tentative D call TRBD1 (6 bases). CDR3 size: 16 residues. In germline, CDR1 is SGHRS, CDR2 YFSETQ. V lost 1 base to trimming and J lost 2 bases, with 13 bases between them. As DNA, the CDR3 is TGCGCCAGCAGCTTGACAGGGACGTCGACTGGAAACACCATATATTTT. Amino acids: CASSLTGTSTGNTIYF.

This chain connects TRBV12-3 or TRBV12-4 to TRBJ1-1, with TRBD1 matching over 10 bases. V was clipped by 3 bases and J by 6 bases; unmatched bases: 4. This CDR3 is 14 amino acids long. CDR3 nucleotides: TGTGCCAGCAGTTTTCGACAGGGGGCATCTGAAGCTTTCTTT. Translating gives CASSFRQGASEAFF.

The chain recombines TRBV7-2 with TRBJ1-1; D is unclear. V lost 5 bases and J lost 7, with 11 bases in between. The CDR3 extends over 12 amino acids. Germline-derived CDR1 and CDR2 are SGHTA and FQGNSA. CDR3 nucleotide sequence: TGTGCCAGCAGCCAAGCGCGGAATGAAGCTTTCTTT. Its protein is CASSQARNEAFF.

The chain has TRBV28 and TRBJ2-7, with D perhaps matching TRBD1 (5 bases). Trimming cost V 5 bases and J 5 bases, with 19 bases left between them. Germline V CDR1 and CDR2: MDHEN, SYDVKM. The CDR3 is made up of 15 amino acids. CDR3 in DNA: TGTGCCAGCAGTCTAACAGTAGGGGCTTATAACGAGCAGTACTTC. As protein: CASSLTVGAYNEQYF.

Concerning this clonotype: A single base separates this from a much larger clone, so it may be a read error. In this CDR3 the conserved last residue, phenylalanine or tryptophan, is missing, so a read error is likely. DNA of the CDR3: TGCGCCTCCATATGGGGAGAGACCCAGTACCTC. Translating gives CASIWGETQYL. This chain uses TRBV4-3 with TRBJ2-5; no definite D call. The CDR3 runs 11 residues. Germline loops: CDR1 LGHNA, CDR2 YSLEER. V lost 11 bases, J lost 4 bases, and 11 bases lay in between.

The V gene is TRBV4-1, the J gene TRBJ2-7, with D tentatively TRBD2 (6 bases). V lost 5 bases and J lost 3, with 26 bases in between. The CDR3 runs to 18 residues. Germline V gives CDR1 MGHRA, CDR2 YSYEKL. CDR3 protein: CASSLSRRELPQDYEQYF. DNA for the CDR3: TGCGCCAGCAGCTTATCCCGGAGGGAACTTCCCCAGGACTACGAGCAGTACTTC.

Turning to this clonotype: Sequence at one end of the junction differs from germline and may be a read error. This chain joins TRBV28 and TRBJ1-5; 7 bases map to TRBD1. CDR1 and CDR2 from the germline V gene are MDHEN and SYDVKM. CDR3 length: 15 amino acids. CDR3 bases: TGTGTCAGCAGTCAAGACAGGGCCCTCCAGCAGCCCCAGCATTTT. It translates to CVSSQDRALQQPQHF.

This sequence joins TRBV10-3 and TRBJ2-3, with 12 positions matching TRBD2. This CDR3 is built from 15 residues. Germline-derived CDR1 and CDR2 are ENHRY and SYGVKD. The V segment lost 6 bases and the J segment 1 base; nucleotides outside the gene matches: 2. The CDR3 is CAIRGTSGRTDTQYF. The CDR3 DNA follows: TGTGCCATCAGGGGGACTAGCGGGCGCACAGATACGCAGTATTTT.

This clonotype was recorded many times. The rearrangement uses TRBV4-3 and TRBJ2-7, with no clear D. CDR1 and CDR2 from the germline V gene are LGHNA and YSLEER. This CDR3 has 14 amino acids. With 1 base removed from V and 3 bases from J, the gap between germline ends came to 10 bases. DNA of the CDR3: TGCGCCAGCAGCCAAGCCTACGACAACTACGAGCAGTACTTC. Translated, it gives CASSQAYDNYEQYF.

The rearrangement uses TRBV6-5 and TRBJ1-5, with 9 bases lining up with TRBD1. CDR1 and CDR2 from the germline V gene are MNHEY and SVGAGI. Trimming cost V 5 bases and J 7 bases; bases outside gene matches: 6. The CDR3 extends over 14 amino acids. The CDR3 DNA reads as TGTGCCAGCAGTCCCGGGACAGGGATGCAGCCCCAGCATTTT. Translating it yields CASSPGTGMQPQHF.

This chain uses TRBV6-2 or TRBV6-3 with TRBJ2-7; TRBD2 matches at 7 bases. This CDR3 is built from 15 residues. Trimming cost V 4 bases and J 0 bases; bases outside gene matches: 6. Germline CDR1 and CDR2: MNHEY and SVGEGT. The DNA for the CDR3 is TGTGCCAGCAGTTCCATAAGCGGGGCCTCCTACGAGCAGTACTTC. As protein: CASSSISGASYEQYF.

V is TRBV11-2 and J is TRBJ1-2, with 8 nucleotides matching TRBD1. CDR1 is SGHAT and CDR2 is FQNNGV in the germline V gene. CDR3 size: 16 residues. Unmatched junction bases numbered 7, after V lost 4 bases and J lost 0 bases. The CDR3 region has the DNA TGTGCCAGCAGCTATGCGGGACAGGAAGCTAACTATGGCTACACCTTC. It is translated as CASSYAGQEANYGYTF.

As regards this clonotype: A read error may produce the germline difference seen at one junction end. The genes are TRBV19 and TRBJ2-2; 10 positions agree with TRBD1. Germline CDR1 and CDR2: LNHDA and SQIVND (reference sequence). The CDR3 is 16 residues long. CDR3 region: CASTSLRDRGSGGLFF. In nucleotides, the CDR3 is TGTGCCAGCACCTCGCTCCGGGACAGGGGTTCCGGGGGGCTGTTTTTT.

Comments on this clonotype: With a much larger clone just one base away, this may be a read error. The rearrangement joins TRBV2 to TRBJ2-7, with D possibly being TRBD2 (5 bases). Germline CDR1 SNHLY, CDR2 FYNNEI. This CDR3 spans 15 amino acids. CDR3 sequence reads: CASLTRGAASYGQYF. In DNA form, the CDR3 reads TGTGCCAGCCTAACACGGGGAGCAGCGTCCTACGGGCAGTACTTC.

V gene TRBV30 combines with J gene TRBJ1-1; unclear D gene. The CDR3 is 15 amino acids. V was pared by 0 bases and J by 1 base, with 12 bases between. CDR1 GTSNPN and CDR2 SVGIG come from the germline V gene (reference sequence). CDR3: CAWSVPTAQNTEAFF. The CDR3, as DNA: TGTGCCTGGAGTGTACCCACAGCACAGAACACTGAAGCTTTCTTT.

The DNA of the CDR3 is TGTGCCAGCAGCTCCAAAAGCCCGGGACAGGGACAGACCCAGTACTTC. Amino acids: CASSSKSPGQGQTQYF. V gene TRBV7-2 combines with J gene TRBJ2-5; TRBD1 aligns across 9 bases. The junction had 12 bases not matched to a gene; V was cut back by 4 bases and J by 6 bases. Looked up from germline, CDR1 is SGHTA and CDR2 is FQGNSA. The CDR3 covers 16 residues.

J is TRBJ1-3 and V is TRBV28; TRBD1 matches 7 bases. Per germline, CDR1 MDHEN and CDR2 SYDVKM. The V gene end was trimmed by 5 bases and the J gene end by 1 base; junction bases not matched to a gene: 5. The CDR3 is made up of 15 amino acids. CDR3 coding DNA: TGTGCCAGCAGTACAGGGGAGGGGTCTGGAAACACCATATATTTT. This gives the protein CASSTGEGSGNTIYF.

A few counts support this clonotype. The chain joins TRBV3-1 to TRBJ2-6, with D possibly being TRBD1 or TRBD2 (5 bases each). Germline-derived CDR1 and CDR2 are LGHDT and YNNKEL (reference sequence). The V end was cut by 8 bases, the J end by 1 base, with 12 bases between. The CDR3 contains 15 residues. For the CDR3, the DNA is TGTGCCAGCCAGGGACCGGAGTCTGGGGCCAACGTCCTGACTTTC. Its translation: CASQGPESGANVLTF. The variable domain in full, completed from reference TRBV3-1 and TRBJ2-6, reads DTAVSQTPKYLVTQMGNDKSIKCEQNLGHDTMYWYKQDSKKFLKIMFSYNNKELIINETVPNRFSPKSPDKAHLNLHINSLELGDSAVYFCASQGPESGANVLTFGAGSRLTVL.

The V call is TRBV25-1, the J call TRBJ2-5; D unclear. CDR1 MGHDK and CDR2 SYGVNS come from the germline V gene. V was trimmed by 9 bases and J by 3 bases, leaving 8 bases between them. CDR3 size: 11 residues. The CDR3 reads CASKTEETQYF. The CDR3 DNA reads TGTGCCAGTAAAACGGAAGAGACCCAGTACTTC.

The V and J genes are TRBV6-6 and TRBJ1-1; 8 nucleotides agree with TRBD1. Germline assignment: CDR1 MNHNY and CDR2 SVGAGI (reference sequence). V was pared by 9 bases and J by 5 bases, with 8 bases of the junction left unmatched. The CDR3 is made up of 13 amino acids. This CDR3 is CASKATGGTEAFF. CDR3 nucleotide sequence: TGTGCCAGTAAAGCCACAGGGGGGACTGAAGCTTTCTTT.

CDR3 protein: CASSYPDRTFYGYTF. CDR3 DNA: TGTGCCAGCAGTTACCCGGACAGAACCTTCTATGGCTACACCTTC. The rearrangement joins TRBV6-5 to TRBJ1-2; D perhaps matches TRBD1 (6 bases). V lost 2 bases, J lost 4 bases, and 14 bases lay in between. CDR1 and CDR2 from the germline V gene are MNHEY and SVGAGI. This CDR3 is built from 15 residues.

A note on this clonotype: A junction boundary mismatches the germline segment, possibly from a read error. The V call is TRBV10-1, the J call TRBJ2-7; TRBD1 aligns across 9 bases. The germline V gene has CDR1 WNHNN and CDR2 SYGVQD (reference sequence). CDR3 length: 13 residues. CDR3 residues: CANSSGQGNEQYF. In DNA, the CDR3 is TGCGCCAACAGTTCGGGACAGGGAAACGAGCAGTACTTC.

This clonotype was found many times. This sequence joins TRBV10-3 and TRBJ1-5; 7 bases fit TRBD1. CDR3 length: 15 amino acids. With V trimmed by 7 bases and J by 7 bases, 13 bases remained unmatched. Per germline, CDR1 ENHRY and CDR2 SYGVKD. In nucleotides, the CDR3 is TGTGCCATCAAGGGGACAGACGAACCGAGGCAGCCCCAGCATTTT. Its translation is CAIKGTDEPRQPQHF.

Turning to this clonotype: One junction end does not reproduce the germline sequence, and a read error may be involved. The genes are TRBV2 and TRBJ1-5; 9 nucleotides match TRBD1. The CDR3 spans 17 residues. Germline V gives CDR1 SNHLY, CDR2 FYNNEI. This chain's CDR3 is CAGSEQRTGAYNQPQHF. The CDR3 DNA sequence: TGTGCCGGCAGTGAACAAAGGACAGGGGCATACAATCAGCCCCAGCATTTT.

V and J are TRBV19 and TRBJ1-4; 8 bases fit TRBD1. This CDR3 contains 15 residues. The V and J ends lost 5 bases and 6 bases, in that order; junction bases with no gene match: 8. Germline CDR1 reads LNHDA; CDR2 reads SQIVND (reference sequence). CDR3 sequence: CASSPRDRTDEKLFF. The CDR3, as DNA: TGTGCCAGTAGTCCGCGGGACAGGACGGATGAAAAACTGTTTTTT.

J is TRBJ2-7 and V is TRBV7-9; the match to TRBD1 covers 9 bases. With V trimmed by 5 bases and J by 6 bases, 8 bases remained unmatched. Germline values: CDR1 SEHNR, CDR2 FQNEAQ (reference sequence). This CDR3 is built from 14 residues. CDR3 protein: CASSRDRVLGEQYF. For the CDR3, the DNA is TGTGCCAGCAGCCGGGACAGGGTGTTGGGCGAGCAGTACTTC.

This clonotype was seen ten or more times. The chain couples TRBV20-1 to TRBJ1-5; TRBD1 is a possible D gene (5 bases). Trimming took off 6 bases at V and 0 bases at J, with 12 bases between the two ends. The CDR3 has 14 residues. Germline assignment: CDR1 DFQATT and CDR2 SNEGSKA (reference sequence). CDR3 DNA sequence: TGCAGTGCCAGGGACGGAGGTAGCAATCAGCCCCAGCATTTT. Amino acid sequence: CSARDGGSNQPQHF.